This T cell receptor (beta chain) stems from a study of blood T cell repertoires in COVID-19. Background on the study: Samples representing acute and convalescent COVID-19 were sourced from the United States, Italy and Spain.

Sequencing was performed with immunoSEQ multiplex PCR; in TCRdb, only in-frame clones are kept and a portion is missing. The sample lists some 220,000 clones; about 80% were seen once. The junction had 3 bases not matched to a gene; V was cut back by 2 bases and J by 5 bases. The CDR3 loop spans 15 amino acids. Germline V gene data show CDR1 as MNHEY and CDR2 as SVGAGI. The sample taken for sequencing was peripheral blood. This rearrangement joins TRBV6-5 to TRBJ1-6; 7 bases fit TRBD1. This sequence was found in a woman aged 60-75 years with acute or convalescent COVID-19. CDR3 DNA sequence: TGTGCCAGCAGTTACACGGGACAGAATAATTCACCCCTCCACTTT. Its translation is CASSYTGQNNSPLHF.